One sample yielded the 9 T cell receptor beta chains listed below, sequenced in a study of cytomegalovirus exposure and HLA in healthy donors. PCR was performed using 60 Vbeta and 13 Jbeta primers. Profiling relied on immunoSEQ multiplex PCR, and the TCRdb table lists in-frame clones only, not all of them. The sample holds more than 95,000 clones; around 70% are singletons and the top ten take 1.3%. The sequenced material came from PBMCs. The receptors were gathered from a man aged 35-49 years in good health and CMV-seronegative.

The rearrangement links TRBV6-1 to TRBJ2-1, with 7 bases fitting TRBD1. CDR1 and CDR2 (germline): MNHNS, SASEGT. The CDR3 covers 13 residues. The V and J ends lost 7 bases and 1 base, in that order; junction bases with no gene match: 1. This chain's CDR3 is CASKTGSYNEQFF. In nucleotides, the CDR3 is TGTGCCAGCAAGACAGGGTCCTACAATGAGCAGTTCTTC.

This clone has just one count. The rearrangement links TRBV6-5 to TRBJ2-1; 7 bases match TRBD2. Trimming at V came to 3 bases and at J to 4 bases, leaving 6 bases not matched to a gene. Germline-derived CDR1 and CDR2 are MNHEY and SVGAGI. The CDR3 contains 15 residues. For the CDR3, the DNA is TGTGCCAGCAGTTATGAGGCGGGAGTATACAATGAGCAGTTCTTC. Its translation is CASSYEAGVYNEQFF.

V is TRBV19 and J is TRBJ1-1; 8 bases are shared with TRBD1. Trimming took 4 bases from V and 1 from J; bases not matched to a gene: 2. The CDR3 runs to 14 residues. Germline CDR1 is LNHDA and CDR2 is SQIVND (reference sequence). CDR3 coding DNA: TGTGCCAGTAGTACAGGGACAGGGAACACTGAAGCTTTCTTT. As protein: CASSTGTGNTEAFF.

The V call is TRBV13, the J call TRBJ2-7; no clear D. The germline gives CDR1 PRHDT, CDR2 FYEKMQ (reference sequence). Trimming cost V 1 base and J 1 base, with 5 bases left between them. This CDR3 contains 13 residues. The CDR3: CASSLDRSYEQYF. CDR3 bases: TGTGCCAGCAGCTTAGACAGATCCTACGAGCAGTACTTC.

The V call is TRBV5-4, the J call TRBJ1-4; D is perhaps TRBD1 (5 bases). Between the trimmed V and J ends, which lost 3 bases and 0 bases, there was a span of 9 bases. Germline V gene sequence: CDR1 SGHNT, CDR2 YYREEE (reference sequence). CDR3 length: 15 amino acids. In DNA, the CDR3 is TGTGCCAGCAGCTCGCAGGGTTCAACTAATGAAAAACTGTTTTTT. Its protein is CASSSQGSTNEKLFF.

The V call is TRBV7-9, the J call TRBJ2-3, with TRBD2 identical over 8 bases. J gave up 2 bases and V 1 base, and 5 bases lay outside the gene matches. The germline gives CDR1 SEHNR, CDR2 FQNEAQ (reference sequence). The CDR3 is 16 amino acids. CDR3 loop: CASSLEGLDLTDTQYF. DNA for the CDR3: TGTGCCAGCAGCTTAGAGGGACTAGACCTCACAGATACGCAGTATTTT.

The chain is built from TRBV6-5 and TRBJ2-3; no firm D call. V lost 4 bases to trimming and J lost 3 bases, with 11 bases between them. Looked up from germline, CDR1 is MNHEY and CDR2 is SVGAGI. The CDR3 extends over 14 amino acids. For the CDR3, the DNA is TGTGCCAGCAGTTCCCCGTTTGCGACAGATACGCAGTATTTT. It codes for CASSSPFATDTQYF.

The V and J genes are TRBV5-4 and TRBJ2-5, with a tentative D call TRBD1 (5 bases). Matching the DNA end better, TRBJ2-7 makes the J call doubtful. The V gene's germline CDR1 is SGHNT and CDR2 YYREEE (reference sequence). This CDR3 spans 13 amino acids. The CDR3 protein is CASSRRDSYEQYF. CDR3 nucleotides: TGTGCCAGCAGCCGCAGGGACTCCTACGAGCAGTACTTC.

This clone was counted once. V gene TRBV5-1 combines with J gene TRBJ2-5, with D tentatively TRBD2 (6 bases). V was clipped by 2 bases and J by 5 bases, with 13 bases between them. The V gene's germline CDR1 is SGHRS and CDR2 YFSETQ. CDR3 length equals 14 residues. The chain's CDR3 is CASSFSRESETQYF. CDR3 in DNA: TGCGCCAGCAGCTTTAGTCGGGAGAGTGAGACCCAGTACTTC.